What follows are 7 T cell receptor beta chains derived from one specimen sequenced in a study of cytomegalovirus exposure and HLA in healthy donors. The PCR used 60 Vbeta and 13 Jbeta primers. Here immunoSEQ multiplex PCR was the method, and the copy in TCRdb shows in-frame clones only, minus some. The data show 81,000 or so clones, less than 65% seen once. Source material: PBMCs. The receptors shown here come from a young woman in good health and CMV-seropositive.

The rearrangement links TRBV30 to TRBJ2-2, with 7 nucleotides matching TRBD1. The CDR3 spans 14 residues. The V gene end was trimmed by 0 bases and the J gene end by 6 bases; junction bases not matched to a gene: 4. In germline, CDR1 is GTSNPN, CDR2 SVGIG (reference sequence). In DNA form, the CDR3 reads TGTGCCTGGAGTGTACAGGGGATCCCCGGGGAGCTGTTTTTT. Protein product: CAWSVQGIPGELFF. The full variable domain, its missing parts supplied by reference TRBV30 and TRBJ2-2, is SQTIHQWPATLVQPVGSPLSLECTVEGTSNPNLYWYRQAAGRGLQLLFYSVGIGQISSEVPQNLSASRPQDRQFILSSKKLLLSDSGFYLCAWSVQGIPGELFFGEGSRLTVL.

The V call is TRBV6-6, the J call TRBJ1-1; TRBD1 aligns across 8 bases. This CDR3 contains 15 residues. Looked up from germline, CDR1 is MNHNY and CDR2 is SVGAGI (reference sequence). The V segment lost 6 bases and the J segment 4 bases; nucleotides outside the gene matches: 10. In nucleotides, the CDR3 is TGTGCCAGCAGCTTACCGCCGGGACAGGCCACTGAAGCTTTCTTT. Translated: CASSLPPGQATEAFF.

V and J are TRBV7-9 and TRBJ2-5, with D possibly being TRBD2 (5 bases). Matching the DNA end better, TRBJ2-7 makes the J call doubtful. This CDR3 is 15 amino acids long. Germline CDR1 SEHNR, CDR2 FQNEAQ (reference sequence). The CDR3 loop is CASSLGGFSSYEQYF. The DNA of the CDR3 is TGTGCCAGCAGCTTAGGCGGGTTCAGCTCCTACGAGCAGTACTTC.

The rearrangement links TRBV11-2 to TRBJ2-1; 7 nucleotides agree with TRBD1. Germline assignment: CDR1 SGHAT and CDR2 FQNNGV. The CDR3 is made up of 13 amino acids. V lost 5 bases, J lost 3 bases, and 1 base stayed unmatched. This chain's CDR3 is CASSRDSYNEQFF. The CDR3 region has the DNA TGTGCCAGCAGCCGGGACAGCTACAATGAGCAGTTCTTC.

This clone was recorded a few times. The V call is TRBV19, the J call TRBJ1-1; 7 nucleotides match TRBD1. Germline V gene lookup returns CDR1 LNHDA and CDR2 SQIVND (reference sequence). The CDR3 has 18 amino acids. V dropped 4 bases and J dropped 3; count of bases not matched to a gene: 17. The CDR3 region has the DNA TGTGCCAGTAGTACGACTTTTTCTCTTAGACAGGGTTACACTGAAGCTTTCTTT. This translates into CASSTTFSLRQGYTEAFF. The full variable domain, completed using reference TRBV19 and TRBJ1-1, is DGGITQSPKYLFRKEGQNVTLSCEQNLNHDAMYWYRQDPGQGLRLIYYSQIVNDFQKGDIAEGYSVSREKKESFPLTVTSAQKNPTAFYLCASSTTFSLRQGYTEAFFGQGTRLTVV.

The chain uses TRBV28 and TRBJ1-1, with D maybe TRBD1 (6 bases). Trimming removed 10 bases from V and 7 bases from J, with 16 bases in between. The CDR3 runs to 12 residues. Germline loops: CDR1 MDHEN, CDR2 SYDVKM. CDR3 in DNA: TGTGCCACAATAGCTGGACAGATTGAAGCTTTCTTT. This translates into CATIAGQIEAFF.

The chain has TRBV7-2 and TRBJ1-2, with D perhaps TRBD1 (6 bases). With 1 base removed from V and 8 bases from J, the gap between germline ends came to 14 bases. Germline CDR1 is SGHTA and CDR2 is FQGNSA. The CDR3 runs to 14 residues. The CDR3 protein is CASSLGAGVVGYTF. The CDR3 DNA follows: TGTGCCAGCAGCTTAGGGGCAGGGGTGGTGGGCTACACCTTC.